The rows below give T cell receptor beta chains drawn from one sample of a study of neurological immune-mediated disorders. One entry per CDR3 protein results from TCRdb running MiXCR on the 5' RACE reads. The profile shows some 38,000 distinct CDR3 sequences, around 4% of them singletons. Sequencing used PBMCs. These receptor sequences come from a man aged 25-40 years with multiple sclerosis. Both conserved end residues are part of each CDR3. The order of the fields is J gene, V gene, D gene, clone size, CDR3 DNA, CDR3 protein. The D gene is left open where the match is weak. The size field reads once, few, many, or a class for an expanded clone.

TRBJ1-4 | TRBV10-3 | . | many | TGTGCCATCAGCGAAGCCTGGACGGGCCCTAATGAAAAACTGTTTTTT | CAISEAWTGPNEKLFF
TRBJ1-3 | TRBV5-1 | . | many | TGCGCCAGCAGCTTGGAGGTCGGTCATGGAAACACCATATATTTT | CASSLEVGHGNTIYF
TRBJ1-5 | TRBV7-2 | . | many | TGTGCCAGCAGCTTTAAGGGACAAGGCAATCAGCCCCAGCATTTT | CASSFKGQGNQPQHF
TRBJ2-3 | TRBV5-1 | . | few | TGCGCCAGCAGCTCGGGACACCCCGCAGATACGCAGTATTTT | CASSSGHPADTQYF
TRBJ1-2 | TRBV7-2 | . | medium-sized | TGTGCCAGCAGCCCAGGGCCGGCTAACTATGGCTACACCTTC | CASSPGPANYGYTF
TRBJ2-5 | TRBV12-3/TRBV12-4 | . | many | TGTGCCAGCAGTTTCGGGGTAACGGGTTCGGCAGAGACCCAGTACTTC | CASSFGVTGSAETQYF
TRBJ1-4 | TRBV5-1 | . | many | TGCGCCAGCAGCTCCGACAGGTTTAATGAAAAACTGTTTTTT | CASSSDRFNEKLFF
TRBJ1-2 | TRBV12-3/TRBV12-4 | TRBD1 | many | TGTGCCAGCAGTCGAAACAGGGGGCAGAACTATGGCTACACCTTC | CASSRNRGQNYGYTF
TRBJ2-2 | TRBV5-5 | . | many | TGTGCCAGCAGCTCGCCACAGGGGAACACCGGGGAGCTGTTTTTT | CASSSPQGNTGELFF
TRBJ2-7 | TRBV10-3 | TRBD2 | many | TGTGCCATCAGTGAGTTAGCGGGGGGCCTCGCCACCTACGAGCAGTACTTC | CAISELAGGLATYEQYF
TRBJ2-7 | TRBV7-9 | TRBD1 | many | TGTGCCAGCAGCGGGGGACAGGGATCCTCCTCCAACGAGCAGTACTTC | CASSGGQGSSSNEQYF
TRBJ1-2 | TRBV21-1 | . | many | TGTGCCAGCAGCAAAGAGGAAGGGCAGGCTAACTATGGCTACACCTTC | CASSKEEGQANYGYTF
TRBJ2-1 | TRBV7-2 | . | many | TGTGCCAGCAGCTTAGAGAGCGATACAACGTGGTACAATGAGCAGTTCTTC | CASSLESDTTWYNEQFF
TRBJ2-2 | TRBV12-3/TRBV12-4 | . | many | TGTGCCAGCAATATACAGAACACCGGGGAGCTGTTTTTT | CASNIQNTGELFF
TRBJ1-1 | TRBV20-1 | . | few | TGCAGTGCTAGGCCTGGGAACACTGAAGCTTTCTTT | CSARPGNTEAFF
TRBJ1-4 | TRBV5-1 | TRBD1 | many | TGCGCCAGCAGCGGCGGGACAGCTAATGAAAAACTGTTTTTT | CASSGGTANEKLFF